The 4 T cell receptor beta chains below come from one sample, sequenced in a study of blood T cell repertoires in COVID-19. Generated by immunoSEQ multiplex PCR, the TCRdb table keeps only in-frame clones and is missing some. This sample has under 250,000 clones, with 82% found just once. Material for sequencing was peripheral blood. These receptors were taken from a woman between 65 and 79 years old with acute or convalescent COVID-19.

This sequence joins TRBV10-1 and TRBJ1-4; 7 positions match TRBD1. The germline gives CDR1 WNHNN, CDR2 SYGVQD (reference sequence). With V trimmed by 1 base and J by 0 bases, 2 bases remained unmatched. There are 16 residues in the CDR3. DNA of the CDR3: TGCGCCAGCAGTGAGTGGACAGGCCCAACTAATGAAAAACTGTTTTTT. Translating gives CASSEWTGPTNEKLFF.

The V and J genes are TRBV6-5 and TRBJ1-2; D call uncertain. V dropped 7 bases and J dropped 5 bases, with 14 bases sitting between them. The CDR3 contains 13 residues. Germline V gives CDR1 MNHEY, CDR2 SVGAGI. CDR3 nucleotides: TGTGCCAGCACACAAGTTGGAGGATATGGCTACACCTTC. It translates to CASTQVGGYGYTF.

The V and J genes are TRBV5-8 and TRBJ2-7; TRBD2 matches at 8 bases. The CDR3 runs to 15 residues. The trim removed 1 base at V and 3 bases at J, leaving 6 bases unmatched. CDR1 is SGHTS and CDR2 is YDEGEE in the germline V gene. The CDR3 region is CASSLSTSGFYEQYF. CDR3 DNA sequence: TGTGCCAGCAGCTTGTCAACTAGCGGATTCTACGAGCAGTACTTC.

On this clone: Other DNA sequences in the sample encode the same CDR3. The chain employs TRBV7-9 and TRBJ2-2; TRBD2 matches at 7 bases. The junction had 0 bases not matched to a gene; V was cut back by 3 bases and J by 5 bases. This CDR3 region has 13 residues. CDR1 and CDR2 from the germline V gene are SEHNR and FQNEAQ (reference sequence). CDR3 coding DNA: TGTGCCAGCAGCTTGCGGGGGACCGGGGAGCTGTTTTTT. The encoded protein is CASSLRGTGELFF.